This paragraph reports one T cell receptor beta chain. Its antigen is still unknown. This entry is derived from a study of T cell responses to AZD1222 COVID-19 vaccine. Study-level findings and limits: Dominant CD4 TCR responses targeted spike regions 160-218 and 743-854. Baseline seropositivity characterized only a handful of AZD1222 recipients. Researchers took repertoire samples only after the peak T cell response had come.

Repertoires were generated with immunoSEQ multiplex PCR, while TCRdb's copy carries only in-frame clones and drops some. The sample lists about 180,000 clones, 85% to 90% occurring once. The CDR3 totals 11 residues. Germline values: CDR1 SQVTM, CDR2 ANQGSEA. V was pared by 1 base and J by 5 bases, with 5 bases between. The chain combines TRBV29-1 with TRBJ1-2, with no clear D. This clonotype was obtained from an adult in good health. Sequencing used peripheral blood, obtained on day 0 of AZD1222 vaccination. The CDR3 region has the DNA TGCAGCGTTGAAGGAAGGTATGGCTACACCTTC. As protein: CSVEGRYGYTF.